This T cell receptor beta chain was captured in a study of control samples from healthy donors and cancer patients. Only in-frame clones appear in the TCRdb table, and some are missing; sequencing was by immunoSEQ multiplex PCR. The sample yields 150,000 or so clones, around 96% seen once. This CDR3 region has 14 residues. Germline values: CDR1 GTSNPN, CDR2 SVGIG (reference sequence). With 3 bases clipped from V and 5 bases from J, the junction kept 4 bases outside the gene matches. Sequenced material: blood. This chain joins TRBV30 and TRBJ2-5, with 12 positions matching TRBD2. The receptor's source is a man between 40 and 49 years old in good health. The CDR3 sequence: CAWRLAGGRETQYF. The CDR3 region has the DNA TGTGCCTGGAGGCTAGCGGGGGGGAGGGAGACCCAGTACTTC.